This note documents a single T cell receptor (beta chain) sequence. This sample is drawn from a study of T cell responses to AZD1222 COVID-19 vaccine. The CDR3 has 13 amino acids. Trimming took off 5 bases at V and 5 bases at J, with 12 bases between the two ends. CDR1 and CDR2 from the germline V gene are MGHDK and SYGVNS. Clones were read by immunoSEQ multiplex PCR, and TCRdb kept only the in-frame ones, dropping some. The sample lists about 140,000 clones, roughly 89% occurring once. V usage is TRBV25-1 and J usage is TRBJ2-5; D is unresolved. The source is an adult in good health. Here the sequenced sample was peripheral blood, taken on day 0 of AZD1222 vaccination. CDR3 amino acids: CASSPHGAETQYF. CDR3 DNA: TGTGCCAGCAGTCCCCATGGAGCCGAGACCCAGTACTTC.